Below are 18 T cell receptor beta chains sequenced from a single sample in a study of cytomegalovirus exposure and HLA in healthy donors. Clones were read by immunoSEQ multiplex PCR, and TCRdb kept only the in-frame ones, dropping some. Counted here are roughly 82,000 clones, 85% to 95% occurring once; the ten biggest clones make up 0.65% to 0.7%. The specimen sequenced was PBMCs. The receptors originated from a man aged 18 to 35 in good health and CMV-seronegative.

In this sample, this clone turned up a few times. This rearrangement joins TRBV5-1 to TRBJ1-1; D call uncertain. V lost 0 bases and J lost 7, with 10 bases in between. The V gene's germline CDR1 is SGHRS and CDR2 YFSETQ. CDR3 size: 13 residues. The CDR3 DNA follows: TGCGCCAGCAGCTTGGAGGATAGCTATGAAGCTTTCTTT. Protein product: CASSLEDSYEAFF.

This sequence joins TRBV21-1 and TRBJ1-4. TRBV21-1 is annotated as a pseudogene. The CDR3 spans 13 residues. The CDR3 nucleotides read TGTGCCAGCATTAGCGGGACTAATGAAAAACTGTTTTTT. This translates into CASISGTNEKLFF.

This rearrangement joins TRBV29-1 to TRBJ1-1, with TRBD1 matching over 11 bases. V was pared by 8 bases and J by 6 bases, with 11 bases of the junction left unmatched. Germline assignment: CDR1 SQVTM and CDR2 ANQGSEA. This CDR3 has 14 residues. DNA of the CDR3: TGCAGCCCACGGGACAGGGGGATAAAGCCTGAAGCTTTCTTT. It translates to CSPRDRGIKPEAFF.

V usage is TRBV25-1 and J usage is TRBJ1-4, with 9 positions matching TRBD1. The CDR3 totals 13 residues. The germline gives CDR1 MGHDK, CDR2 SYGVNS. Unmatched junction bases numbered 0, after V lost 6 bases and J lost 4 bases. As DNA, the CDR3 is TGTGCCAGCAGGACAGGGGGTAATGAAAAACTGTTTTTT. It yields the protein CASRTGGNEKLFF.

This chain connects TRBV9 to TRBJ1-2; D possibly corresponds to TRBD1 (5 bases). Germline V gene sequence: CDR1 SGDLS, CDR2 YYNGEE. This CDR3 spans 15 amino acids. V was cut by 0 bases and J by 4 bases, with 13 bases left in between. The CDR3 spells CASSVGGGMGYGYTF. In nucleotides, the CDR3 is TGTGCCAGCAGCGTAGGCGGGGGTATGGGCTATGGCTACACCTTC.

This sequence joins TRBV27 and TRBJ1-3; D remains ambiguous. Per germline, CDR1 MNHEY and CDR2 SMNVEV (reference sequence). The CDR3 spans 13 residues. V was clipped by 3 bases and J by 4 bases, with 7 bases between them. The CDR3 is CASSFRYGNTIYF. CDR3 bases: TGTGCCAGCAGTTTTCGGTACGGAAACACCATATATTTT.

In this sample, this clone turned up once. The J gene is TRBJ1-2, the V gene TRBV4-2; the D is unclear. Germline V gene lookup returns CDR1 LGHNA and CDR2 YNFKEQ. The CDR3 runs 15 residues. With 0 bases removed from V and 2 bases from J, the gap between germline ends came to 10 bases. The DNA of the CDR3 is TGTGCCAGCAGCCAAGAGGCCTCGGGGAACTATGGCTACACCTTC. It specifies CASSQEASGNYGYTF.

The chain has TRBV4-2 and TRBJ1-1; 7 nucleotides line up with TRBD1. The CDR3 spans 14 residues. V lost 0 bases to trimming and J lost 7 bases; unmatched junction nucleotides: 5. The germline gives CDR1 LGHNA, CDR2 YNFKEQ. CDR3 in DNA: TGTGCCAGCAGCCAAGATTGGAGGGGGCTTGAAGCTTTCTTT. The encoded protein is CASSQDWRGLEAFF.

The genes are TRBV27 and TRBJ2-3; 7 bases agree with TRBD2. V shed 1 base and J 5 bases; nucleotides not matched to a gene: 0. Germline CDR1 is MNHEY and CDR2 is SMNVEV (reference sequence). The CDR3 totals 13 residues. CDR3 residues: CASSLWGGDTQYF. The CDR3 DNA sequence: TGTGCCAGCAGTTTATGGGGGGGAGATACGCAGTATTTT.

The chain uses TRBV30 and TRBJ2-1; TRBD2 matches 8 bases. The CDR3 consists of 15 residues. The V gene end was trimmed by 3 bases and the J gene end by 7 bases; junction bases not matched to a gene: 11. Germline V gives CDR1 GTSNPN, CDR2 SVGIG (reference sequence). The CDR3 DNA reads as TGTGCCTGGAGCACTCCGGGACTAGGGGGGAATGAGCAGTTCTTC. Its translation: CAWSTPGLGGNEQFF.

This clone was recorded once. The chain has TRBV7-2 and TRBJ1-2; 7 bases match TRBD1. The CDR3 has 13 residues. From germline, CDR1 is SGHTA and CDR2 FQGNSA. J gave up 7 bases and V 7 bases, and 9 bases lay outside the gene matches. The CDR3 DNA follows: TGTGCCAGCACCCCGGGACAGACCCGTGGCTACACCTTC. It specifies CASTPGQTRGYTF.

CDR3 sequence: CASSSSGRANTEAFF. The CDR3 DNA follows: TGTGCCAGCAGCTCCTCCGGCAGGGCAAACACTGAAGCTTTCTTT. The chain joins TRBV5-4 to TRBJ1-1, with D perhaps TRBD1 (5 bases). The CDR3 extends over 15 amino acids. V gave up 3 bases and J gave up 2 bases, with 14 bases separating them. From germline, CDR1 is SGHNT and CDR2 YYREEE (reference sequence).

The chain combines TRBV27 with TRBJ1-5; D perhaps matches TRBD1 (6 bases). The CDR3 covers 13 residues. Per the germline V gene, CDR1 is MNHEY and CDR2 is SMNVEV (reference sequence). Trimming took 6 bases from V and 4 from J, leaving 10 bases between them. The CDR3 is CASSWTANQPQHF. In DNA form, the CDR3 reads TGTGCCAGCAGCTGGACAGCAAATCAGCCCCAGCATTTT.

CDR3 protein: CAWSPGTTYEQYF. In DNA, the CDR3 is TGTGCCTGGAGTCCCGGGACAACCTACGAGCAGTACTTC. The chain joins TRBV30 to TRBJ2-7, with D perhaps matching TRBD1 (6 bases). Looked up from germline, CDR1 is GTSNPN and CDR2 is SVGIG (reference sequence). The ends were cut back, 2 bases at V and 2 bases at J, with 10 bases in the middle. This CDR3 is built from 13 residues. The full variable domain, completed using reference TRBV30 and TRBJ2-7, is SQTIHQWPATLVQPVGSPLSLECTVEGTSNPNLYWYRQAAGRGLQLLFYSVGIGQISSEVPQNLSASRPQDRQFILSSKKLLLSDSGFYLCAWSPGTTYEQYFGPGTRLTVT.

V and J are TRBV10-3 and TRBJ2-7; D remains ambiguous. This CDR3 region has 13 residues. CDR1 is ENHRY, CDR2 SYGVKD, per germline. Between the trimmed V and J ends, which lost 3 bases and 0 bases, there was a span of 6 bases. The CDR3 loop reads CAISDHSSYEQYF. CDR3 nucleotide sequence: TGTGCCATCAGTGACCACAGCTCCTACGAGCAGTACTTC.

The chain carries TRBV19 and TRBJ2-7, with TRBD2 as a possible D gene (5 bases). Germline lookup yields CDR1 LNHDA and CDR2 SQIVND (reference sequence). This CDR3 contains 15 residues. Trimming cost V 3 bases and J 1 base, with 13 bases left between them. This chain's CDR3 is CASSMADGESYEQYF. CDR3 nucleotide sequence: TGTGCCAGTAGTATGGCGGACGGGGAGTCCTACGAGCAGTACTTC. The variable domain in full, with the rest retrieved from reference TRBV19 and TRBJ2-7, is DGGITQSPKYLFRKEGQNVTLSCEQNLNHDAMYWYRQDPGQGLRLIYYSQIVNDFQKGDIAEGYSVSREKKESFPLTVTSAQKNPTAFYLCASSMADGESYEQYFGPGTRLTVT.

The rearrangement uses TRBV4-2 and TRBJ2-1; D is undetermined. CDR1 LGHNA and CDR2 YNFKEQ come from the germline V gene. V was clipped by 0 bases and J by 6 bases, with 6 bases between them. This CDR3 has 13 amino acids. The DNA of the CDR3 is TGTGCCAGCAGCCAAGATCCTAGCAATGAGCAGTTCTTC. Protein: CASSQDPSNEQFF.

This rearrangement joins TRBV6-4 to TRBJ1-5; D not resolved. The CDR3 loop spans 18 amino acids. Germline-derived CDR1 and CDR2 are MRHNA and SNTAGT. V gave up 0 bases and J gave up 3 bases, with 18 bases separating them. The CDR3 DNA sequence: TGTGCCAGCAGTGACTCAGGTATAGCAGCGGCTTTCAATCAGCCCCAGCATTTT. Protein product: CASSDSGIAAAFNQPQHF.